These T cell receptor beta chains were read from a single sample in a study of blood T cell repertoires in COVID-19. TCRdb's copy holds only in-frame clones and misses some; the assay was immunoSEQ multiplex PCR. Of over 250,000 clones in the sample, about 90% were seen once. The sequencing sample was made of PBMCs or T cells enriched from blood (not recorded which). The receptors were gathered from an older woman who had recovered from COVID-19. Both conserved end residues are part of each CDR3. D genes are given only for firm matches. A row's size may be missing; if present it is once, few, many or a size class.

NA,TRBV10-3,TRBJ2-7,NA,CAISEGGIHYEQYF,TGTGCCATCAGTGAGGGCGGGATCCACTACGAGCAGTACTTC
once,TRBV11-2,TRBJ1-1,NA,CASSLDRQERAFF,TGTGCCAGCAGCTTAGATCGTCAAGAGCGGGCTTTCTTT
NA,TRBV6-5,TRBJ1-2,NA,CASNGYRGNNYGYTF,TGTGCCAGCAACGGATACCGGGGAAATAACTATGGCTACACCTTC
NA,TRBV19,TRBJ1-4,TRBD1,CASSRRTGIGEKLFF,TGTGCCAGTAGTAGGAGGACAGGGATCGGTGAAAAACTGTTTTTT
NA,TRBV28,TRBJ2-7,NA,CASNPPGYEQYF,TGTGCCAGCAACCCCCCGGGGTACGAGCAGTACTTC
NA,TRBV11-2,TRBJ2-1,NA,CASSLGQIVDEQFF,TGTGCCAGCAGCTTAGGCCAGATCGTGGATGAGCAGTTCTTC
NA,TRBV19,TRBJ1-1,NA,CASGSQAMNTEAFF,TGTGCCAGTGGGAGTCAAGCCATGAACACTGAAGCTTTCTTT
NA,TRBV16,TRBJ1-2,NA,CASSQSGRWATHGYTF,TGTGCCAGCAGCCAATCCGGCCGGTGGGCTACCCATGGCTACACCTTC
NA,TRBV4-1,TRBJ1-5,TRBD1,CASSHRDRDNQPQHF,TGCGCCAGCAGCCACCGGGACAGGGACAATCAGCCCCAGCATTTT
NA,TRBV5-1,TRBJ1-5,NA,CASRAGTSSYQPQHF,TGCGCCAGCAGGGCAGGCACATCCTCTTATCAGCCCCAGCATTTT
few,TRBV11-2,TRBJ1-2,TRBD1,CASSLEGRGFDGYTF,TGTGCCAGCAGCTTAGAAGGCAGGGGGTTCGATGGCTACACCTTC
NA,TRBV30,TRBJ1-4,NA,CAWSAGQNRNEKLFF,TGTGCCTGGAGTGCCGGACAGAACCGTAATGAAAAACTGTTTTTT
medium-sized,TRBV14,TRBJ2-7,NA,CASSILTSGRHEQYF,TGTGCCAGCAGCATCCTAACTTCGGGGAGGCACGAGCAGTACTTC
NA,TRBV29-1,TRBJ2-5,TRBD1,CSALTGEETQYF,TGCAGCGCTCTGACAGGGGAAGAGACCCAGTACTTC
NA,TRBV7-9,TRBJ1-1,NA,CASSPTNTEAFF,TGTGCCAGCAGCCCAACTAACACTGAAGCTTTCTTT
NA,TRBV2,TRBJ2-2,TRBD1,CASSYRPGTATTGELFF,TGTGCCAGCAGTTACCGCCCCGGGACAGCCACCACCGGGGAGCTGTTTTTT
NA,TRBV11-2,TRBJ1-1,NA,CASSLVGAGRTEAFF,TGTGCCAGCAGCTTAGTCGGGGCGGGGAGGACTGAAGCTTTCTTT
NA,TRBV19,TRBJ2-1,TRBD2,CASSPGGASGRVDEQFF,TGTGCCAGTAGCCCCGGCGGTGCTAGCGGGAGGGTGGATGAGCAGTTCTTC
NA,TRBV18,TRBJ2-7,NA,CASSPFSYEQYF,TGTGCCAGCTCACCTTTCAGCTACGAGCAGTACTTC
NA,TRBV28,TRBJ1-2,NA,CASSTRYYGYTF,TGTGCCAGCAGTACTCGTTACTATGGCTACACCTTC
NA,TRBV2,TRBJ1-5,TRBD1,CASTGQGLSNQPQHF,TGTGCCAGCACCGGACAGGGGTTGAGCAATCAGCCCCAGCATTTT
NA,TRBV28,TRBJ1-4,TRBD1,CASSPQGQGSVKLFF,TGTGCCAGCAGTCCCCAAGGACAGGGAAGTGTAAAACTGTTTTTT
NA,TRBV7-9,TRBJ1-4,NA,CASSWTDNEKLFF,TGTGCCAGCAGCTGGACAGATAATGAAAAACTGTTTTTT
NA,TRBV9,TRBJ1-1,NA,CASSVIPGVNTEAFF,TGTGCCAGCAGCGTAATTCCGGGTGTTAACACTGAAGCTTTCTTT
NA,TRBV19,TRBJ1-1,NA,CASRGLAGKNTEAFF,TGTGCCAGTAGAGGCTTGGCAGGGAAAAACACTGAAGCTTTCTTT
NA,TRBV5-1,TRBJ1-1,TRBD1,CASSPTGVDTEAFF,TGCGCCAGCAGCCCGACAGGGGTGGACACTGAAGCTTTCTTT
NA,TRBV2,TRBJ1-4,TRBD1,CASRDRGGEKLFF,TGTGCCAGCAGGGACAGGGGCGGCGAAAAACTGTTTTTT
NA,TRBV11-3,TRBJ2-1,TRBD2,CASSLRSAGGYNEQFF,TGTGCCAGCAGCTTACGCTCAGCGGGAGGCTACAATGAGCAGTTCTTC
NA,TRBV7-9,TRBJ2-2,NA,CATPRLRNTGELFF,TGTGCCACACCCCGACTACGCAACACCGGGGAGCTGTTTTTT
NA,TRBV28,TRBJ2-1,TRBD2,CASSIGLAGDNEQFF,TGTGCCAGCAGTATAGGACTAGCGGGAGACAATGAGCAGTTCTTC
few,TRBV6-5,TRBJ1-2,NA,CASSFQNYGYTF,TGTGCCAGCAGTTTTCAGAACTATGGCTACACCTTC
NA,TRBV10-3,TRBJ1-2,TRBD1,CAIRGTGGAGGYTF,TGTGCCATCAGGGGGACAGGGGGCGCCGGTGGCTACACCTTC
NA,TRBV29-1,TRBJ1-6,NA,CSVGDTNNSPLHF,TGCAGCGTTGGGGACACCAATAATTCACCCCTCCACTTT
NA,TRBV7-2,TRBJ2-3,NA,CASSLGALLGTVDTQYF,TGTGCCAGCAGCTTAGGGGCTCTACTAGGTACGGTAGATACGCAGTATTTT
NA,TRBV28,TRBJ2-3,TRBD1,CASSPALTGIVDTQYF,TGTGCCAGCAGTCCCGCCCTGACAGGGATCGTAGATACGCAGTATTTT
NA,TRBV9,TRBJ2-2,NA,CASSVGGRRELFF,TGTGCCAGCAGCGTAGGAGGGCGACGGGAGCTGTTTTTT
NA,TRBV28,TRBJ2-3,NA,CASTTRVWADTQYF,TGTGCCAGCACAACGAGGGTTTGGGCAGATACGCAGTATTTT
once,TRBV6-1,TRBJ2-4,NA,CASSDLLLAKNIQYF,TGTGCCAGCAGTGACCTGCTACTAGCCAAAAACATTCAGTACTTC
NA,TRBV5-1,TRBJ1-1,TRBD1,CASSLQGQNTEAFF,TGCGCCAGCAGCTTACAGGGGCAGAACACTGAAGCTTTCTTT
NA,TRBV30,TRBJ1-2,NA,CAWTQGPGRDGYTF,TGTGCCTGGACCCAAGGGCCGGGGAGGGATGGCTACACCTTC
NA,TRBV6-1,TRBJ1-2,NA,CASSEYRVDGYTF,TGTGCCAGCAGTGAATACAGGGTCGATGGCTACACCTTC
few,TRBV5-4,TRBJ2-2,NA,CASSLVGVTGELFF,TGTGCCAGCAGCTTGGTAGGGGTCACCGGGGAGCTGTTTTTT
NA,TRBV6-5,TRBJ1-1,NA,CASRDYDEAFF,TGTGCCAGCAGAGACTACGATGAAGCTTTCTTT
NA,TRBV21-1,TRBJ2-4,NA,CASSKAGTSGAIAKNIQYF,TGTGCCAGCAGCAAAGCGGGGACTAGCGGGGCGATAGCCAAAAACATTCAGTACTTC
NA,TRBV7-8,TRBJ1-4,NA,CASSLGGTHRGNEKLFF,TGTGCCAGCAGCTTAGGTGGGACACACCGAGGGAATGAAAAACTGTTTTTT